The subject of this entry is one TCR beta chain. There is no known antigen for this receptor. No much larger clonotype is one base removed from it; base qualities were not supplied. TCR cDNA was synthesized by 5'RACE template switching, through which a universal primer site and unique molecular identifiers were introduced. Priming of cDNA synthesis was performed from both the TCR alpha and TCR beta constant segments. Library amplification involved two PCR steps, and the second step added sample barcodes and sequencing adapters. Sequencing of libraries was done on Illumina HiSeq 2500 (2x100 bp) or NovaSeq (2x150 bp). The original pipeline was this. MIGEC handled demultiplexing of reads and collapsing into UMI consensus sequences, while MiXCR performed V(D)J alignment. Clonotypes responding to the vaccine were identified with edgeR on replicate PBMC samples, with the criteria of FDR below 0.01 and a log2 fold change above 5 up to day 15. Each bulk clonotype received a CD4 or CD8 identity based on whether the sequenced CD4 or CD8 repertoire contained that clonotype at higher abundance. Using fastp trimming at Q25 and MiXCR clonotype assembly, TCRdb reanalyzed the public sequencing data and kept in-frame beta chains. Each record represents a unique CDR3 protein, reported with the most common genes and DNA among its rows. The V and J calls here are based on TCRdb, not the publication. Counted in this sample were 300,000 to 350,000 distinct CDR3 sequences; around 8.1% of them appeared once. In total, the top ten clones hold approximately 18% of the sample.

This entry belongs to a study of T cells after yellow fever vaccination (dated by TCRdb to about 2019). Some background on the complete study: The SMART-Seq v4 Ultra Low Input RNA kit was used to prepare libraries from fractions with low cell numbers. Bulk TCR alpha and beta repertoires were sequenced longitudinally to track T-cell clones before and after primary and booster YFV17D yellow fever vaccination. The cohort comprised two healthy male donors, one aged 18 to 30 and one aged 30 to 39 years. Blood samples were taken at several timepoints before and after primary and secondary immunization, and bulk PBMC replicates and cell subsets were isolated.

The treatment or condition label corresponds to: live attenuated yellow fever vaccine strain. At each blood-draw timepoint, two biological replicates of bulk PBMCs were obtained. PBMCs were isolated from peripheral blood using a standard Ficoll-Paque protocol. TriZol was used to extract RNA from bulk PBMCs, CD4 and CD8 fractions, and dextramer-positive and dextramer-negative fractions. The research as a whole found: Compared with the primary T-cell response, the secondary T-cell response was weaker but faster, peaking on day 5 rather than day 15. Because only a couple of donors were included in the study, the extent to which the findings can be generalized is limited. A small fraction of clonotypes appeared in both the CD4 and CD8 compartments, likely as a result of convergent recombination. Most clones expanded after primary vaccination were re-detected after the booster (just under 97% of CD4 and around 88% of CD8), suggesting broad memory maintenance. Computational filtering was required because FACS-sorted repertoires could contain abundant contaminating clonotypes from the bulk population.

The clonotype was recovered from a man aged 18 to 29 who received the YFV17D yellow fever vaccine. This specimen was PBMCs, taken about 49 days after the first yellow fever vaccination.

The nucleotide sequence reads as follows: TGTGCCAGCAGCTTAGTTAACCAAGAGACCCAGTACTTC. Translated, it gives CASSLVNQETQYF. The chain is assembled from TRBV11-2 and TRBJ2-5, with the D gene not confidently named. The CDR3 has 13 amino acids, counting the end cysteine and phenylalanine. This entry keeps only the CDR3 DNA: 39 bases, framed from base 1. The CDR1 and CDR2 encoded by the germline V gene are SGHAT and FQNNGV. V gives up 1 base and J gives up 0 bases, and the segment between their germline ends measures 3 bases.